The subject of this entry is one T cell receptor beta chain. What it recognizes is unknown. This entry is derived from a study of T-cell reconstitution after alpha-beta-depleted transplantation in children. The CDR3 runs 18 residues. Unique molecular identifiers were incorporated into the prepared TCRbeta library. TCRdb re-called the PCR reads with MiXCR, one entry per CDR3 protein. The sample consists of roughly 200,000 distinct CDR3 sequences, 5.5% to 7% of them appearing once. Points from the study as a whole: Diversity and T-cell counts at one year after transplant derived mostly from new T cells. Some patients showed high day-60 TCRbeta diversity, which derived from surviving recipient T cells and thymic progenitors. Alpha-beta T cells about two months after transplant reportedly derived from several hundred expanded graft clones.

This clonotype was obtained from a boy aged 2-15 years with acute lymphoblastic leukemia, due to receive a stem cell transplant. Specimen: PBMCs, collected before TCRalphabeta/CD19-depleted stem cell transplant. The chain uses TRBV21-1 and TRBJ2-5; no check of the table's D call, TRBD2, against the DNA was made. TRBV21-1 counts as a pseudogene. The CDR3 is CASSKEIGGPKHQETQYF. The CDR3 region has the DNA TGTGCCAGCAGCAAAGAAATTGGAGGACCAAAACACCAAGAGACCCAGTACTTC.